These 3 T cell receptor beta chains originate from one sample sequenced in a study of blood T cell repertoires in COVID-19. Using immunoSEQ multiplex PCR, the repertoire was profiled, and TCRdb retains in-frame clones only, with some absent. The sample holds 84,000 or so clones, approximately 86% seen once. The source material was peripheral blood. Receptors originate from a woman older than 75 with acute or convalescent COVID-19.

The chain combines TRBV5-4 with TRBJ2-3; 8 nucleotides line up with TRBD2. Unmatched junction bases numbered 15, after V lost 2 bases and J lost 4 bases. The V gene's germline CDR1 is SGHNT and CDR2 YYREEE (reference sequence). The CDR3 has 18 amino acids. The CDR3 DNA reads TGTGCCAGCAGCTTAAGCACCCTAGGGACTAGTCGGGCAGATACGCAGTATTTT. Its translation is CASSLSTLGTSRADTQYF.

The rearrangement uses TRBV7-2 and TRBJ2-7; the match to TRBD2 covers 10 bases. Per the germline V gene, CDR1 is SGHTA and CDR2 is FQGNSA. V trimming: 0 bases; J trimming: 6 bases; junction bases outside the gene matches: 5. This CDR3 is built from 15 residues. DNA of the CDR3: TGTGCCAGCAGCTTAGCCCTAGCGGGAGACGTCGAGCAGTACTTC. Its translation: CASSLALAGDVEQYF.

The chain joins TRBV11-2 to TRBJ2-3, with no clear D. CDR3 length equals 11 residues. V lost 6 bases and J 2 bases, leaving 3 bases between the germline ends. The V gene's germline CDR1 is SGHAT and CDR2 FQNNGV. In DNA form, the CDR3 reads TGTGCCAGCAGTATCACAGATACGCAGTATTTT. This encodes CASSITDTQYF.